Listed below are T cell receptor beta chains from one sample, sequenced in a study of T cells in Graves' hyperthyroidism and ophthalmopathy. TCRdb passed the multiplex PCR reads through MiXCR, listing each CDR3 protein once. The profile shows more than 500,000 distinct CDR3 sequences, around 15% of them singletons. Sequenced input: blood. These receptors were taken from a woman aged 25 to 39 with Graves' ophthalmopathy. Each CDR3 is given with its conserved first and last residue. Each record gives: D gene, J gene, V gene, clone size, CDR3 protein, CDR3 DNA. The D gene is left open where the match is weak. Where a row states a size, it is once, few, many or the class of an expanded clone; other rows omit it.

- | TRBJ2-3 | TRBV20-1 | - | CSARTASARGDTQYF | TGCAGTGCTAGAACCGCTAGCGCCCGCGGAGATACGCAGTATTTT
- | TRBJ1-5 | TRBV20-1 | many | CSARQGGNQPQHF | TGCAGTGCTAGACAGGGAGGCAATCAGCCCCAGCATTTT
- | TRBJ1-4 | TRBV15 | few | CATSRDRQGNEKLFF | TGTGCCACCAGCAGAGATAGGCAGGGGAATGAAAAACTGTTTTTT
- | TRBJ2-1 | TRBV6-1 | - | CASSPGSRAREQFF | TGTGCCAGCAGTCCAGGCAGCCGGGCTCGAGAGCAGTTCTTC
TRBD1 | TRBJ1-2 | TRBV20-1 | - | CSARDQTGASYGYTF | TGCAGTGCTAGAGACCAAACAGGGGCTTCCTATGGCTACACCTTC
- | TRBJ1-1 | TRBV9 | - | CASSGPGVGLTEAFF | TGTGCCAGCAGCGGACCCGGCGTGGGCCTAACTGAAGCTTTCTTT
TRBD2 | TRBJ2-4 | TRBV6-1 | few | CASSFSGSAKNIQYF | TGTGCCAGCAGTTTTAGCGGGAGTGCCAAAAACATTCAGTACTTC
TRBD1 | TRBJ2-7 | TRBV28 | many | CASRSPGQGGYEQYF | TGTGCCAGCAGGTCTCCGGGACAGGGGGGGTACGAGCAGTACTTC
- | TRBJ1-6 | TRBV5-1 | - | CASSVETGTNSPLHF | TGCGCCAGCAGCGTGGAAACAGGGACTAATTCACCCCTCCACTTT
- | TRBJ1-6 | TRBV2 | few | CASLNSGPYNSPLHF | TGTGCCAGTTTAAATTCCGGGCCCTATAATTCACCCCTCCACTTT
- | TRBJ1-6 | TRBV7-8 | many | CASSTGTDLYNSPLHF | TGTGCCAGCAGTACAGGGACGGACTTATATAATTCACCCCTCCACTTT
- | TRBJ1-2 | TRBV6-1 | many | CASSYMLRTVTNYGYTF | TGTGCCAGCAGTTATATGCTCCGGACAGTGACTAACTATGGCTACACCTTC
TRBD2 | TRBJ2-3 | TRBV3-1 | many | CASSQVASGPTDTQYF | TGTGCCAGCAGCCAAGTGGCTAGCGGGCCGACAGATACGCAGTATTTT
TRBD1 | TRBJ1-2 | TRBV20-1 | many | CSARTGGGRGYTF | TGCAGTGCTAGGACAGGGGGCGGGAGGGGCTACACCTTC
- | TRBJ1-3 | TRBV6-5 | - | CASSSGPTGNTIYF | TGTGCCAGCAGTTCCGGCCCTACTGGAAACACCATATATTTT
TRBD1 | TRBJ2-7 | TRBV30 | many | CAWTPFRGQFSYEQYF | TGTGCCTGGACCCCATTTAGGGGACAGTTTTCCTACGAGCAGTACTTC
- | TRBJ1-5 | TRBV6-1 | few | CASSHLTQGLDQPQHF | TGTGCCAGCAGCCACCTGACTCAGGGTCTGGATCAGCCCCAGCATTTT
- | TRBJ2-3 | TRBV2 | many | CASSDRGATDTQYF | TGTGCCAGCAGTGATAGGGGGGCCACAGATACGCAGTATTTT
TRBD2 | TRBJ2-3 | TRBV15 | few | CATSKGTSFLVNTDTQYF | TGTGCCACCAGCAAGGGGACTAGTTTTTTGGTTAACACAGATACGCAGTATTTT
- | TRBJ2-1 | TRBV12-3/TRBV12-4 | many | CASSPTGPRNEQFF | TGTGCCAGCAGTCCGACGGGACCTCGCAATGAGCAGTTCTTC
TRBD1 | TRBJ1-5 | TRBV24-1 | few | CATSDPGQNQPQHF | TGTGCCACCAGTGACCCGGGACAGAATCAGCCCCAGCATTTT
- | TRBJ2-6 | TRBV4-3 | - | CASSQDLSDSYSGANVLTF | TGCGCCAGCAGCCAAGATCTAAGTGACTCCTACTCTGGGGCCAACGTCCTGACTTTC
- | TRBJ1-5 | TRBV19 | - | CASSGEYAQPQHF | TGTGCCAGTAGTGGGGAGTACGCTCAGCCCCAGCATTTT
- | TRBJ2-6 | TRBV28 | - | CAALKGGSGANVLTF | TGTGCCGCCTTAAAGGGGGGCTCCGGGGCCAACGTCCTGACTTTC
- | TRBJ1-5 | TRBV28 | many | CAVTGYPGQPQHF | TGTGCCGTCACAGGGTATCCAGGTCAGCCCCAGCATTTT
- | TRBJ1-2 | TRBV6-1 | few | CATKVWGPYGYTF | TGTGCCACTAAGGTCTGGGGCCCCTATGGCTACACCTTC
TRBD2 | TRBJ2-7 | TRBV12-3/TRBV12-4 | - | CATGRGGASYEQYF | TGTGCCACGGGCCGGGGGGGGGCCTCCTACGAGCAGTACTTC
- | TRBJ2-7 | TRBV9 | - | CASSVDPQGNLYEQYF | TGTGCCAGCAGCGTAGACCCCCAGGGGAATCTTTACGAGCAGTACTTC
TRBD2 | TRBJ2-7 | TRBV7-2 | many | CASSHFSGSSYEQYF | TGTGCCAGCAGCCACTTTAGCGGGAGCTCCTACGAGCAGTACTTC
TRBD1 | TRBJ2-3 | TRBV7-9 | few | CASSPFPRDRASDTQYF | TGTGCCAGCAGTCCCTTCCCCCGGGACAGAGCATCAGATACGCAGTATTTT
- | TRBJ1-2 | TRBV27 | - | CASSHSTGNYGYTF | TGTGCCAGCAGCCACTCCACAGGGAACTATGGCTACACCTTC
- | TRBJ1-1 | TRBV27 | few | CASSSRAEAFF | TGTGCCAGCAGTTCCCGGGCGGAAGCTTTCTTT
- | TRBJ2-2 | TRBV6-1 | - | CATRFRGRTGELFF | TGTGCCACCCGATTTAGGGGTCGAACCGGGGAGCTGTTTTTT
TRBD2 | TRBJ2-1 | TRBV3-1 | - | CASSQDTPLAGGNNEQFF | TGTGCCAGCAGCCAAGATACCCCCCTAGCGGGAGGGAACAATGAGCAGTTCTTC
TRBD2 | TRBJ2-7 | TRBV7-9 | - | CASSSPVRGDYKQYF | TGTGCCAGCAGCTCCCCAGTTCGGGGGGACTACAAGCAGTACTTC
- | TRBJ1-1 | TRBV28 | many | CASSLLEGGQLSTEAFF | TGTGCCAGCAGTTTATTGGAAGGGGGACAATTGAGCACTGAAGCTTTCTTT
- | TRBJ2-7 | TRBV18 | few | CASSPAGREQYF | TGTGCCAGCTCACCGGCCGGGCGGGAGCAGTACTTC
- | TRBJ1-2 | TRBV11-3 | many | CASSLPHGDGYTF | TGTGCCAGCAGCCTTCCCCATGGGGATGGCTACACCTTC
- | TRBJ1-2 | TRBV25-1 | few | CASRAPGITNYGYTF | TGTGCCAGCAGGGCCCCGGGAATCACTAACTATGGCTACACCTTC
- | TRBJ2-1 | TRBV14 | - | CASSPLAGKGSNEQFF | TGTGCCAGCAGCCCCTTGGCAGGGAAGGGCTCCAATGAGCAGTTCTTC
- | TRBJ1-2 | TRBV6-1 | - | CASSDLDSPNYDYTF | TGTGCCAGCAGTGACCTAGACAGCCCTAACTATGACTACACCTTC
- | TRBJ2-1 | TRBV7-9 | many | CASSLGPGQPSEFF | TGTGCCAGCAGCTTAGGGCCGGGACAACCCTCGGAGTTCTTC
- | TRBJ2-3 | TRBV7-2 | many | CASSLMAGTTDTQYF | TGTGCCAGCAGCTTAATGGCAGGGACCACAGATACGCAGTATTTT
- | TRBJ2-7 | TRBV15 | many | CATSRDRTSYEQYF | TGTGCCACCAGCAGAGACAGGACCTCCTACGAGCAGTACTTC
- | TRBJ1-1 | TRBV12-3/TRBV12-4 | many | CASSLSWGEAFF | TGTGCCAGCAGTTTGTCCTGGGGTGAAGCTTTCTTT
- | TRBJ2-7 | TRBV28 | few | CASSLSGSKPYEQYF | TGTGCCAGCAGTTTATCCGGGAGTAAGCCATACGAGCAGTACTTC
- | TRBJ2-7 | TRBV5-6 | few | CASSFGEVSSYEQYF | TGTGCCAGCAGCTTCGGAGAAGTCAGCTCCTACGAGCAGTACTTC
- | TRBJ2-7 | TRBV5-1 | few | CASSDTGKSYEQYF | TGCGCCAGCAGTGACACGGGGAAATCCTACGAGCAGTACTTC
- | TRBJ2-3 | TRBV27 | many | CASSFNRDTHSTDTQYF | TGTGCCAGCAGTTTCAACCGGGACACCCATTCCACAGATACGCAGTATTTT
- | TRBJ2-3 | TRBV13 | many | CASSAPAQRLTDTQYF | TGTGCCAGCAGCGCCCCAGCCCAGCGCCTCACAGATACGCAGTATTTT
- | TRBJ2-3 | TRBV20-1 | - | CSARGGKQYF | TGCAGTGCTAGAGGCGGGAAGCAGTATTTT
- | TRBJ1-2 | TRBV28 | - | CASSLRQGYGYTF | TGTGCCAGCAGTTTGAGGCAGGGGTATGGCTACACCTTC
- | TRBJ2-1 | TRBV12-3/TRBV12-4 | many | CASSRSDRNYEQFF | TGTGCCAGCAGCCGTTCTGACAGGAACTATGAGCAGTTCTTC
TRBD2 | TRBJ2-7 | TRBV28 | few | CASSLSRLAGVPLEQYF | TGTGCCAGCAGTTTATCCCGATTAGCGGGAGTACCCCTCGAGCAGTACTTC
- | TRBJ1-1 | TRBV6-4 | - | CASSLGGPNAEAFF | TGTGCCAGCAGTCTGGGGGGGCCGAACGCTGAAGCTTTCTTT
- | TRBJ2-7 | TRBV7-8 | many | CASSPPLGDWLEQYF | TGTGCCAGCAGCCCCCCCCTTGGGGATTGGCTCGAGCAGTACTTC
- | TRBJ2-1 | TRBV30 | many | CAWSGTGGSDEQFF | TGTGCCTGGAGTGGAACCGGGGGCAGCGATGAGCAGTTCTTC